Shown below are 21 T cell receptor beta chains from a single sample sequenced in a study of blood T cell repertoires in COVID-19. Measured with immunoSEQ multiplex PCR; TCRdb has only the in-frame clones, and not every one. Of about 100,000 clones listed, 80% were seen once; the top ten hold roughly an eighth. The sequenced sample consisted of peripheral blood. The source of these receptors is a woman in her 70s with acute or convalescent COVID-19.

This chain joins TRBV27 and TRBJ2-7, with 7 positions matching TRBD1. With V trimmed by 2 bases and J by 2 bases, 12 bases remained unmatched. Germline V gene lookup returns CDR1 MNHEY and CDR2 SMNVEV (reference sequence). The CDR3 consists of 17 residues. The DNA of the CDR3 is TGTGCCAGCAGTTTAAAGGGGGCACAGGGGCTTCCCTACGAGCAGTACTTC. This codes for CASSLKGAQGLPYEQYF.

This clone was counted between two and nine times. V usage is TRBV14 and J usage is TRBJ1-1; no clear D. The CDR3 has 13 amino acids. Looked up from germline, CDR1 is SGHDN and CDR2 is FVKESK. The germline V and J ends were trimmed by 1 base and 4 bases, with 7 bases remaining between them. CDR3 coding DNA: TGTGCCAGCAGCCAAGGTCCGAGCACTGAAGCTTTCTTT. Its translation is CASSQGPSTEAFF.

The chain couples TRBV7-2 to TRBJ2-2; tentatively, D is TRBD2 (6 bases). The CDR3 runs 17 residues. Per the germline V gene, CDR1 is SGHTA and CDR2 is FQGNSA. V lost 1 base, J lost 5 bases, and 17 bases lay in between. The CDR3 DNA follows: TGTGCCAGCAGCTTAGAGTTTGGCGGGGTCGGGACCGGGGAGCTGTTTTTT. It yields the protein CASSLEFGGVGTGELFF.

This chain joins TRBV5-1 and TRBJ2-7, with TRBD2 matching over 15 bases. Germline V gene lookup returns CDR1 SGHRS and CDR2 YFSETQ. The CDR3 is 15 amino acids. V gave up 5 bases and J gave up 12 bases; unmatched junction bases: 12. The CDR3 region has the DNA TGCGCCAGCAGTGACTCCGGGACTAGCGGGGGGCCTGGGTACTTC. The encoded protein is CASSDSGTSGGPGYF.

The chain recombines TRBV20-1 with TRBJ1-5; D ambiguous. This CDR3 has 13 residues. Trimming shortened V by 3 bases and J by 1 base, and 7 bases separated the two germline ends. Germline V gene lookup returns CDR1 DFQATT and CDR2 SNEGSKA (reference sequence). The CDR3 loop reads CSASAGSNQPQHF. CDR3 nucleotides: TGCAGTGCTAGTGCCGGGAGCAATCAGCCCCAGCATTTT.

The rearrangement joins TRBV11-2 to TRBJ2-5; 9 nucleotides match TRBD1. Germline V CDR1 and CDR2: SGHAT, FQNNGV. The CDR3 totals 14 residues. Germline trimming cut 5 bases from V and 5 bases from J; bases unmatched to any gene: 6. CDR3 loop: CASSLGTGYETQYF. DNA of the CDR3: TGTGCCAGCAGCCTGGGGACAGGGTATGAGACCCAGTACTTC. Full variable domain (remainder filled in from reference TRBV11-2 and TRBJ2-5): EAGVAQSPRYKIIEKRQSVAFWCNPISGHATLYWYQQILGQGPKLLIQFQNNGVVDDSQLPKDRFSAERLKGVDSTLKIQPAKLEDSAVYLCASSLGTGYETQYFGPGTRLLVL.

This rearrangement joins TRBV5-6 to TRBJ1-2; D is uncertain. Between the trimmed V and J ends, which lost 4 bases and 2 bases, there was a span of 12 bases. The CDR3 loop spans 14 amino acids. Germline V gene data show CDR1 as SGHDT and CDR2 as YYEEEE. The DNA for the CDR3 is TGTGCCAGCAGCCTTTTGCGGGAGAACTATGGCTACACCTTC. Amino acids: CASSLLRENYGYTF.

V and J are TRBV3-1 (or the pseudogene TRBV3-2) and TRBJ1-6; D remains unclear. Germline assignment: CDR1 LGHDT and CDR2 YNNKEL (reference sequence). This CDR3 contains 14 residues. The ends were cut back, 0 bases at V and 7 bases at J, with 7 bases in the middle. CDR3 sequence reads: CASSQDIPNSPLHF. In DNA, the CDR3 is TGTGCCAGCAGCCAAGATATCCCGAATTCACCCCTCCACTTT.

The chain is built from TRBV19 and TRBJ2-2; D unresolved. Trimming took off 5 bases at V and 4 bases at J, with 8 bases between the two ends. CDR3 length equals 13 residues. CDR1 LNHDA and CDR2 SQIVND come from the germline V gene (reference sequence). The CDR3, as DNA: TGTGCCAGTAGTTCACTATTCACCGGGGAGCTGTTTTTT. Translated: CASSSLFTGELFF.

The chain uses TRBV7-8 and TRBJ2-1, with 8 bases fitting TRBD2. Losses at the gene ends were 1 base for V and 9 bases for J; bases not matched to a gene: 11. The CDR3 contains 16 residues. CDR1 and CDR2 from the germline V gene are SGHVS and FQNEAQ. CDR3 region: CASSLDASGGVGEQFF. Written as DNA, the CDR3 is TGTGCCAGCAGCTTAGATGCGAGCGGGGGAGTTGGTGAGCAGTTCTTC.

The chain uses TRBV5-1 and TRBJ2-5, with a tentative D call TRBD2 (6 bases). Germline-derived CDR1 and CDR2 are SGHRS and YFSETQ. V lost 0 bases, J lost 2 bases, and 8 bases lay in between. The CDR3 length is 14 residues. The CDR3 DNA follows: TGCGCCAGCAGCTTGGGGGGGAGGCAAGAGACCCAGTACTTC. Translating it yields CASSLGGRQETQYF. Full variable domain (remainder filled in from reference TRBV5-1 and TRBJ2-5): KAGVTQTPRYLIKTRGQQVTLSCSPISGHRSVSWYQQTPGQGLQFLFEYFSETQRNKGNFPGRFSGRQFSNSRSEMNVSTLELGDSALYLCASSLGGRQETQYFGPGTRLLVL.

This rearrangement joins TRBV12-3 or TRBV12-4 to TRBJ1-1; D call uncertain. V was shortened by 3 bases and J by 10 bases, with 12 bases between the two germline ends. CDR3 length: 12 residues. CDR3: CASSFSTGRAFF. CDR3 bases: TGTGCCAGCAGTTTCTCGACGGGGAGAGCTTTCTTT.

The chain is built from TRBV6-4 and TRBJ2-3, with 14 nucleotides matching TRBD2. This CDR3 has 17 amino acids. V was clipped by 4 bases and J by 8 bases; unmatched bases: 11. Germline lookup yields CDR1 MRHNA and CDR2 SNTAGT. CDR3: CASSAQPTSGGAGTQYF. CDR3 coding DNA: TGTGCCAGCAGTGCCCAACCGACTAGCGGGGGGGCGGGTACGCAGTATTTT.

This chain uses TRBV7-2 with TRBJ2-3, with 8 nucleotides matching TRBD2. After removal of 0 bases from V and 4 bases from J, the junction contained 9 bases not matched to a gene. The CDR3 has 17 residues. CDR1 is SGHTA, CDR2 FQGNSA, per germline. Here the CDR3 reads CASSLALAGYSADTQYF. Written as DNA, the CDR3 is TGTGCCAGCAGCTTAGCCTTAGCGGGGTATAGTGCAGATACGCAGTATTTT.

This chain connects TRBV30 to TRBJ1-1; TRBD1 matches 9 bases. Per the germline V gene, CDR1 is GTSNPN and CDR2 is SVGIG (reference sequence). V trimming: 6 bases; J trimming: 4 bases; junction bases outside the gene matches: 3. This CDR3 has 12 amino acids. The CDR3 loop is CACRQGGTEAFF. The CDR3, as DNA: TGTGCCTGTAGACAGGGGGGCACTGAAGCTTTCTTT.

The genes are TRBV30 and TRBJ1-1; 9 positions match TRBD1. J lost 4 bases, V lost 1 base, and 4 bases had no gene match. The CDR3 sequence is 14 residues long. Germline V CDR1 and CDR2: GTSNPN, SVGIG (reference sequence). Written as DNA, the CDR3 is TGTGCCTGGAGTGGGACAGGGGTATTCACTGAAGCTTTCTTT. This translates into CAWSGTGVFTEAFF.

V and J are TRBV29-1 and TRBJ2-1; tentative D call: TRBD1 (6 bases). The V gene lost 6 bases and the J gene lost 1 base, with 22 bases spanning the gap. Per germline, CDR1 SQVTM and CDR2 ANQGSEA. The CDR3 has 17 amino acids. The CDR3 DNA is TGCAGCGTAGACACTACGGGACATAGAAATTCCTACAATGAGCAGTTCTTC. Translating it yields CSVDTTGHRNSYNEQFF.

V gene TRBV27 combines with J gene TRBJ1-2, with a possible D match to TRBD1 (6 bases). In germline, CDR1 is MNHEY, CDR2 SMNVEV (reference sequence). The CDR3 length is 12 residues. Deletions cut 6 bases from V and 3 bases from J, with 8 bases between. DNA for the CDR3: TGTGCCAGCAGACAGGGACACTATGGCTACACCTTC. As protein: CASRQGHYGYTF.

The chain is built from TRBV19 and TRBJ1-5, with D maybe TRBD1 (5 bases). Deletions cut 3 bases from V and 3 bases from J, with 12 bases between. The CDR3 is made up of 15 amino acids. From germline, CDR1 is LNHDA and CDR2 SQIVND (reference sequence). DNA for the CDR3: TGTGCCAGTAGTATTCGACAGAGTATCAATCAGCCCCAGCATTTT. Its translation: CASSIRQSINQPQHF.

This clone was counted only a few times. The chain is built from TRBV2 and TRBJ1-4; the D gene is possibly TRBD1 (6 bases). Trimming left V 6 bases short and J 6 bases short, with 17 bases between. This CDR3 is 15 amino acids long. CDR1 SNHLY and CDR2 FYNNEI come from the germline V gene. The CDR3 spells CASSPLWGPDEKLFF. CDR3 DNA: TGTGCCAGCAGCCCCCTTTGGGGGCCAGATGAAAAACTGTTTTTT.

V gene TRBV28 combines with J gene TRBJ2-5; TRBD2 is a possible D gene (6 bases). CDR1 MDHEN and CDR2 SYDVKM come from the germline V gene. CDR3 length: 11 amino acids. Trimming left V 8 bases short and J 2 bases short, with 6 bases between. CDR3 nucleotide sequence: TGTGCCAGCCGGGAGCAAGAGACCCAGTACTTC. Translated: CASREQETQYF.